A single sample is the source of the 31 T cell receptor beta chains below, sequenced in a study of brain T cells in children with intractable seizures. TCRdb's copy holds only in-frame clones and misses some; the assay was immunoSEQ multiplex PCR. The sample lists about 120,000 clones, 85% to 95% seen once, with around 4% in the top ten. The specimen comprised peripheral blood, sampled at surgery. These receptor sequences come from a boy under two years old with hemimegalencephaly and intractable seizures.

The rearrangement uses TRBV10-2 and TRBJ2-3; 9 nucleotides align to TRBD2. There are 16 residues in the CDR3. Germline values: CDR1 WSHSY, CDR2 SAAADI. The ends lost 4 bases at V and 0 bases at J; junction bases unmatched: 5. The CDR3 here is CASSGWTSESTDTQYF. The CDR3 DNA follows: TGCGCCAGCAGTGGATGGACTAGCGAAAGCACAGATACGCAGTATTTT.

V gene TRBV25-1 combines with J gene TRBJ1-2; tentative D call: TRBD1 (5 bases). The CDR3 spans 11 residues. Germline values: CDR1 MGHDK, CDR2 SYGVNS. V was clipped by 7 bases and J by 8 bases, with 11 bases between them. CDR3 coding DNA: TGTGCCAGCAACGGGGGATGGGGCTACACCTTC. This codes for CASNGGWGYTF.

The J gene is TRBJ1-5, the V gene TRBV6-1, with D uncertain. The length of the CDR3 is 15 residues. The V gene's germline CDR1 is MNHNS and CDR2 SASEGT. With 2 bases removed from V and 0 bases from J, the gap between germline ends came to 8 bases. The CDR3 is CASSENLFSNQPQHF. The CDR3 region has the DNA TGTGCCAGCAGTGAAAACCTATTTAGCAATCAGCCCCAGCATTTT.

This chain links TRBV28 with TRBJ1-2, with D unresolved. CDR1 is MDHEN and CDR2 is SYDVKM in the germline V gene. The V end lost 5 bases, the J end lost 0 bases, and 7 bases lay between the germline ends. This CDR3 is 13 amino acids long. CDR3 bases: TGTGCCAGCAGTGAGAGAGCTAACTATGGCTACACCTTC. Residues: CASSERANYGYTF.

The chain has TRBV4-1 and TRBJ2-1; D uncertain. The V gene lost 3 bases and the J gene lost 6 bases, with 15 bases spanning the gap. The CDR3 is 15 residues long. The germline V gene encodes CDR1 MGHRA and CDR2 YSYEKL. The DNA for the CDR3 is TGCGCCAGCAGCCATAAATTCTTAAGGTCCAATGAGCAGTTCTTC. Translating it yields CASSHKFLRSNEQFF.

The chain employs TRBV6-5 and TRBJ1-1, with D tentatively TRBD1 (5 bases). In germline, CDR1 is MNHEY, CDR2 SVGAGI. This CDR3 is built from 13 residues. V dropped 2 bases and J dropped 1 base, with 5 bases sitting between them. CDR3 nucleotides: TGTGCCAGCAGTTACAGGGGGAACACTGAAGCTTTCTTT. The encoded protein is CASSYRGNTEAFF.

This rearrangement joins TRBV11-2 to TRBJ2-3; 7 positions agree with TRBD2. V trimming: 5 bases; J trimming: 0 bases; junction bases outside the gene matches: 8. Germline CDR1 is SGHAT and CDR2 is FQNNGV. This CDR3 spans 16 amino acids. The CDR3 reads CASSPTGGESTDTQYF. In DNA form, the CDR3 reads TGTGCCAGCAGCCCAACTGGGGGGGAGAGCACAGATACGCAGTATTTT.

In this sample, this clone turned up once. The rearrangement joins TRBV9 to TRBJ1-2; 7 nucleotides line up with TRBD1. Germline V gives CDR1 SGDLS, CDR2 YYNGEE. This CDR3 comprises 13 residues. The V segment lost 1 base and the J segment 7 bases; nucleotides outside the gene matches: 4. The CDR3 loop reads CASSVRGGAGYTF. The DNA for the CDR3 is TGTGCCAGCAGCGTACGAGGGGGCGCTGGCTACACCTTC. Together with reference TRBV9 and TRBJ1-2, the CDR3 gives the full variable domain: DSGVTQTPKHLITATGQRVTLRCSPRSGDLSVYWYQQSLDQGLQFLIQYYNGEERAKGNILERFSAQQFPDLHSELNLSSLELGDSALYFCASSVRGGAGYTFGSGTRLTVV.

This CDR3 reads CASSLRQGGYEQYF. The CDR3 nucleotides read TGTGCCAGCAGCCTGAGACAGGGGGGCTACGAGCAGTACTTC. The V and J genes are TRBV7-9 and TRBJ2-7, with 9 bases that match TRBD1. The CDR3 consists of 14 residues. CDR1 and CDR2 from the germline V gene are SEHNR and FQNEAQ (reference sequence). With V trimmed by 5 bases and J by 3 bases, 5 bases remained unmatched.

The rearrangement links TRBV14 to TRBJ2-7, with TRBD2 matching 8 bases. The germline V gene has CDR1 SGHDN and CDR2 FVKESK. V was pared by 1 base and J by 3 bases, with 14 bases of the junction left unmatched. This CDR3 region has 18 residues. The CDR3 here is CASSQVYPRAGVGYEQYF. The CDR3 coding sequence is TGTGCCAGCAGCCAAGTCTATCCCCGAGCGGGAGTGGGCTACGAGCAGTACTTC. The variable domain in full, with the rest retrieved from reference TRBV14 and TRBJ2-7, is EAGVTQFPSHSVIEKGQTVTLRCDPISGHDNLYWYRRVMGKEIKFLLHFVKESKQDESGMPNNRFLAERTGGTYSTLKVQPAELEDSGVYFCASSQVYPRAGVGYEQYFGPGTRLTVT.

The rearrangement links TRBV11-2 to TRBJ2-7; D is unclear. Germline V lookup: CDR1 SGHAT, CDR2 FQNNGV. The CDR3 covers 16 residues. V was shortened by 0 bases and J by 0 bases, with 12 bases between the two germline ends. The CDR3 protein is CASSLDHNQNSYEQYF. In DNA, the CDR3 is TGTGCCAGCAGCTTAGATCATAACCAAAACTCCTACGAGCAGTACTTC.

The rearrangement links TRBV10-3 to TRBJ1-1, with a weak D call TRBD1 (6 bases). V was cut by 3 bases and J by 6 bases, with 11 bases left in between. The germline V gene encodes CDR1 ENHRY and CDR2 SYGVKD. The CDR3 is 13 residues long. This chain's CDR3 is CAISDRGSAEAFF. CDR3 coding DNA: TGTGCCATCAGTGACAGGGGCAGCGCTGAAGCTTTCTTT.

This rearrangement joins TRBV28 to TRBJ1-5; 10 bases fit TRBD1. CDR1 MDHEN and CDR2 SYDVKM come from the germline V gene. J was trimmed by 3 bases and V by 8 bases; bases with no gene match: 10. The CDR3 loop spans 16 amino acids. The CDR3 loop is CASHRDRGRFNQPQHF. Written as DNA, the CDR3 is TGTGCCAGCCACCGGGACAGGGGTAGATTCAATCAGCCCCAGCATTTT.

The CDR3 is CAWSVAFSSGELFF. DNA of the CDR3: TGTGCCTGGAGTGTAGCGTTTTCGTCCGGGGAGCTGTTTTTT. This chain connects TRBV30 to TRBJ2-2; D not resolved. Germline CDR1 reads GTSNPN; CDR2 reads SVGIG (reference sequence). The CDR3 has 14 amino acids. V was shortened by 0 bases and J by 6 bases, with 11 bases between the two germline ends.

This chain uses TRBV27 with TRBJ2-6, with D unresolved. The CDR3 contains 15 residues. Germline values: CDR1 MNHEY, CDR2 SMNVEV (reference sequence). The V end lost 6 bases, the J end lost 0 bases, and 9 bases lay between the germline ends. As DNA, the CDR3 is TGTGCCAGCAGCAAGAGCCTCTCTGGGGCCAACGTCCTGACTTTC. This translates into CASSKSLSGANVLTF.

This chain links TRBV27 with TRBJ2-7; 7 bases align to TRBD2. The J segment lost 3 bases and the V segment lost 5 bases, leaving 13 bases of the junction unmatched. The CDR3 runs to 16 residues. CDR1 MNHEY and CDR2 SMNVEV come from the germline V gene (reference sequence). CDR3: CASSPTPRDYFYEQYF. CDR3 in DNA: TGTGCCAGCAGTCCAACGCCCAGGGACTACTTCTACGAGCAGTACTTC.

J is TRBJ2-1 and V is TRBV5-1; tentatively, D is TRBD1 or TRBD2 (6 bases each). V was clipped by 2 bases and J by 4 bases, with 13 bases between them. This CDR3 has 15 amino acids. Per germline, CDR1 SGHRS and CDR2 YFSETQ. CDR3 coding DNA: TGCGCCAGCAGCTTAGGGGGGAGCCCTTACAATGAGCAGTTCTTC. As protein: CASSLGGSPYNEQFF. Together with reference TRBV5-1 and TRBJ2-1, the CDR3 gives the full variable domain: KAGVTQTPRYLIKTRGQQVTLSCSPISGHRSVSWYQQTPGQGLQFLFEYFSETQRNKGNFPGRFSGRQFSNSRSEMNVSTLELGDSALYLCASSLGGSPYNEQFFGPGTRLTVL.

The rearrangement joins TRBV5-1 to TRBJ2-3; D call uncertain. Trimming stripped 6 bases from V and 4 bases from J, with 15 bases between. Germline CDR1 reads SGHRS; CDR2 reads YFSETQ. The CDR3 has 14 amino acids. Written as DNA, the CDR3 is TGCGCCAGCACCTTCGGAGACGGTTCAGATACGCAGTATTTT. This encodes CASTFGDGSDTQYF.

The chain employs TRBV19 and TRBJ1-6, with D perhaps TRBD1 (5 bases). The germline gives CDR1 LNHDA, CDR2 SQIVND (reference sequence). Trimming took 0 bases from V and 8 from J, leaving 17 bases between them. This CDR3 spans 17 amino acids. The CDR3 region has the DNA TGTGCCAGTAGTATAGATCTAGCGACAGCCGGCGATTCACCCCTCCACTTT. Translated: CASSIDLATAGDSPLHF.

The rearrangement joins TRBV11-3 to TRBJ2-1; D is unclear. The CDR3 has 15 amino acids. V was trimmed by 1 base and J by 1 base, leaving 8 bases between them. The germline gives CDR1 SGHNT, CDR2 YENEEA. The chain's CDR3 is CASSLGLGSYNEQFF. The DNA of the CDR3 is TGTGCCAGCAGCTTAGGACTGGGTTCCTACAATGAGCAGTTCTTC.

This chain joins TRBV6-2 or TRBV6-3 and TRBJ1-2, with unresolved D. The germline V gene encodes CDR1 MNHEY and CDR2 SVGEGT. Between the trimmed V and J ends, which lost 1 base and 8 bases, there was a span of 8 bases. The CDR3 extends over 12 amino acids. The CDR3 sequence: CASSYLSRGYTF. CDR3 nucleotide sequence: TGTGCCAGCAGTTACTTGTCTAGAGGCTACACCTTC.

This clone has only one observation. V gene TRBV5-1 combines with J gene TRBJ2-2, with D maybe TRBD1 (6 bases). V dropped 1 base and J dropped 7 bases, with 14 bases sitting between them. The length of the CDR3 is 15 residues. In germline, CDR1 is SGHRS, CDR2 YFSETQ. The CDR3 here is CASSLSQGLGGELFF. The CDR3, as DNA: TGCGCCAGCAGCTTGTCGCAGGGGTTAGGCGGGGAGCTGTTTTTT.

CDR3 coding DNA: TGTGCCAGCAGCCTAGGACAGGGTCCCTATGGCTACACCTTC. Its protein is CASSLGQGPYGYTF. This chain joins TRBV7-8 and TRBJ1-2; 8 nucleotides line up with TRBD1. Germline CDR1 SGHVS, CDR2 FQNEAQ. This CDR3 comprises 14 residues. J gave up 4 bases and V 5 bases, and 6 bases lay outside the gene matches.

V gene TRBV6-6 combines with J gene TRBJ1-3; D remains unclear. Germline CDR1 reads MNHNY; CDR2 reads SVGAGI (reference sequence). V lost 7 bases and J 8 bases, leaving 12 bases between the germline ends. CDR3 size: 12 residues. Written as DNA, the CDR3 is TGTGCCAGCACCCAAGTGGGTCACACCATATATTTT. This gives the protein CASTQVGHTIYF.

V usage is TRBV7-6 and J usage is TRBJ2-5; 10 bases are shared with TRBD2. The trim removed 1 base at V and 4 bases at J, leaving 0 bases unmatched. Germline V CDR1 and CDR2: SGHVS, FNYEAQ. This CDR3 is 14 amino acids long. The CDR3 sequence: CASSLGLAGETQYF. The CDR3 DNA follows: TGTGCCAGCAGCTTAGGACTAGCGGGAGAGACCCAGTACTTC.

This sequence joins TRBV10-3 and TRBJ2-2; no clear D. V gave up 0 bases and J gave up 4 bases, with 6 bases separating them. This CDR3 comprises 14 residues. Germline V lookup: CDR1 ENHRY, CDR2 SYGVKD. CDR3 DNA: TGTGCCATCAGTGAGTCAGCGACCACCGGGGAGCTGTTTTTT. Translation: CAISESATTGELFF.

The CDR3 bases are TGTGCCAGCAGTTTCCAGGGCTCCGGGGAGCTGTTTTTT. Its protein product is CASSFQGSGELFF. This chain uses TRBV6-5 with TRBJ2-2; D may be TRBD1 (5 bases). The V end was cut by 4 bases, the J end by 6 bases, with 9 bases between. The CDR3 consists of 13 residues. The germline gives CDR1 MNHEY, CDR2 SVGAGI.

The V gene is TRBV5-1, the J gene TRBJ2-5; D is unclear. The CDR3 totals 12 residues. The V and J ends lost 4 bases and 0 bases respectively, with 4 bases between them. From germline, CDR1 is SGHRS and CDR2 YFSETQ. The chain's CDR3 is CASSRYQETQYF. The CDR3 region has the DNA TGCGCCAGCAGCCGGTACCAAGAGACCCAGTACTTC.

Written as DNA, the CDR3 is TGTGCCAGCAGCTTAGATTTTGGGGGCATGAACACTGAAGCTTTCTTT. Residues: CASSLDFGGMNTEAFF. V gene TRBV11-2 combines with J gene TRBJ1-1; D may be TRBD1 (6 bases). Per germline, CDR1 SGHAT and CDR2 FQNNGV. V lost 0 bases and J lost 0, with 11 bases in between. CDR3 length equals 16 residues.

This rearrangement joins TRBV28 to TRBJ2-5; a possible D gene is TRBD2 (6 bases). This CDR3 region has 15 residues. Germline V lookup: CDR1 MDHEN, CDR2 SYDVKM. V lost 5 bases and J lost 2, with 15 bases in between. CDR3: CASSPPSGLQETQYF. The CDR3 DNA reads TGTGCCAGCAGTCCCCCAAGCGGGTTACAAGAGACCCAGTACTTC.

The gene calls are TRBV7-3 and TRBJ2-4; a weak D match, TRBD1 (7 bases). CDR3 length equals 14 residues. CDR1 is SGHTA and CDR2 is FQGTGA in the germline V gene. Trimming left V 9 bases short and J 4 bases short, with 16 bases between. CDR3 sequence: CASPRGTAKNIQYF. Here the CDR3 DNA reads TGTGCCAGTCCCCGGGGGACAGCAAAAAACATTCAGTACTTC.